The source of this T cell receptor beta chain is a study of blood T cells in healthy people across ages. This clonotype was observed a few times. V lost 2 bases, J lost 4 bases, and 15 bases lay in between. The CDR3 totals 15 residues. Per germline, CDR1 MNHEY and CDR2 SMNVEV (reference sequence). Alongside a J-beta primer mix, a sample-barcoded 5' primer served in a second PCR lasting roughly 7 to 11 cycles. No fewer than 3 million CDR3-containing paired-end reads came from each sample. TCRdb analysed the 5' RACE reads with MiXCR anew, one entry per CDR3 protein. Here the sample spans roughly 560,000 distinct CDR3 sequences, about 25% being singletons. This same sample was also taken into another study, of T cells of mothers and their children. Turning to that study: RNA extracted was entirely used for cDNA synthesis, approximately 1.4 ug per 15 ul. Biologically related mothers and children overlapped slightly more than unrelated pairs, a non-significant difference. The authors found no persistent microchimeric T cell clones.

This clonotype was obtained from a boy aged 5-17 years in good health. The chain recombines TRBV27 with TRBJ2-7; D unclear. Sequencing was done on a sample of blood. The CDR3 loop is CASSLLQDFPYEQYF. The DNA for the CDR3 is TGTGCCAGCAGTTTACTTCAGGATTTCCCTTACGAGCAGTACTTC.